These 14 T cell receptor beta chains were sequenced from one sample in a study of control samples from healthy donors and cancer patients. Profiling relied on immunoSEQ multiplex PCR, and the TCRdb table lists in-frame clones only, not all of them. The data show around 120,000 clones, 85% to 90% seen once. The sequenced sample consisted of PBMCs. The receptor set was obtained from a woman aged 45-60 years with colorectal cancer.

CDR3 DNA: TGTGCCATCAGTGAGTCAACGAACGGGGGACCAGGCACAGATACGCAGTATTTT. It translates to CAISESTNGGPGTDTQYF. The chain joins TRBV10-3 to TRBJ2-3, with TRBD2 as a possible D gene (6 bases). Germline-derived CDR1 and CDR2 are ENHRY and SYGVKD. The CDR3 length is 18 residues. V was pared by 0 bases and J by 1 base, with 17 bases between.

The chain combines TRBV28 with TRBJ1-4; a weak D match, TRBD1 (5 bases). Germline V gene data show CDR1 as MDHEN and CDR2 as SYDVKM. The CDR3 is 14 amino acids. V shed 5 bases and J shed 7 bases, with 14 bases lying between them. The CDR3 nucleotides are TGTGCCAGCAGTCCCCCTCAGGGACGTGAAAAACTGTTTTTT. Its translation: CASSPPQGREKLFF.

V gene TRBV5-6 combines with J gene TRBJ2-7, with 11 bases matching TRBD1. Germline V gene data show CDR1 as SGHDT and CDR2 as YYEEEE. This CDR3 has 15 residues. V lost 2 bases, J lost 0 bases, and 1 base stayed unmatched. CDR3 region: CASSFGQGASYEQYF. As DNA, the CDR3 is TGTGCCAGCAGCTTCGGACAGGGGGCCTCCTACGAGCAGTACTTC.

V and J are TRBV12-3 or TRBV12-4 and TRBJ2-7; possible D gene TRBD2, 5 bases. Between the trimmed V and J ends, which lost 5 bases and 6 bases, there was a span of 14 bases. The CDR3 spans 13 residues. The DNA for the CDR3 is TGTGCCAGCAGTGCGGCTAGCCTAAGCGAGCAGTACTTC. Its translation: CASSAASLSEQYF.

The rearrangement links TRBV19 to TRBJ1-2; D not certain. Germline V CDR1 and CDR2: LNHDA, SQIVND (reference sequence). V was shortened by 3 bases and J by 6 bases, with 11 bases between the two germline ends. The CDR3 is 13 amino acids. The CDR3 protein is CASSIQADNGYTF. In nucleotides, the CDR3 is TGTGCCAGTAGTATCCAGGCAGACAATGGCTACACCTTC.

CDR3 loop: CASSLVSQGRYEQYF. CDR3 sequence (DNA): TGTGCCAGCAGCTTAGTTAGCCAGGGGAGGTACGAGCAGTACTTC. The chain carries TRBV13 and TRBJ2-7; the D gene could be TRBD1 or TRBD2 (6 bases each). The CDR3 has 15 residues. V was trimmed by 1 base and J by 4 bases, leaving 14 bases between them. Germline V gene lookup returns CDR1 PRHDT and CDR2 FYEKMQ (reference sequence).

This sequence joins TRBV11-2 and TRBJ2-2; D may be TRBD1 or TRBD2 (5 bases each). The germline V gene has CDR1 SGHAT and CDR2 FQNNGV. The CDR3 has 15 amino acids. V gave up 6 bases and J gave up 2 bases, with 13 bases separating them. The CDR3 nucleotides are TGTGCCAGCAGTGCCCGGGGCTCCAACACCGGGGAGCTGTTTTTT. Protein sequence: CASSARGSNTGELFF.

The rearrangement links TRBV12-5 to TRBJ2-5; D is possibly TRBD1 (6 bases). Germline V gene lookup returns CDR1 LGHNT and CDR2 FRNRAP. The length of the CDR3 is 14 residues. V lost 6 bases and J 5 bases, leaving 16 bases between the germline ends. CDR3 in amino acids: CASGRGQTEETQYF. As DNA, the CDR3 is TGTGCTAGTGGCCGTGGACAGACAGAGGAGACCCAGTACTTC.

J is TRBJ1-1 and V is TRBV19; the D gene is possibly TRBD1 (5 bases). The V gene's germline CDR1 is LNHDA and CDR2 SQIVND (reference sequence). The V and J ends lost 4 bases and 3 bases respectively, with 9 bases between them. This CDR3 has 13 residues. The DNA of the CDR3 is TGTGCCAGTAGTAGGGGCTGGGACACTGAAGCTTTCTTT. Its translation: CASSRGWDTEAFF.

This clone showed up just a few times. One end of the junction fails to match germline, which may point to a read error. The genes are TRBV3-1 (or the pseudogene TRBV3-2) and TRBJ1-4; TRBD1 matches 7 bases. This CDR3 region has 15 residues. Germline CDR1 and CDR2: LGHDT and YNNKEL (reference sequence). This CDR3 is CASSQASRGNGKLFF. DNA of the CDR3: TGTGCCAGCAGCCAAGCCTCCAGGGGGAATGGAAAACTGTTTTTT.

The chain uses TRBV2 and TRBJ1-2; D possibly corresponds to TRBD1 (5 bases). CDR1 and CDR2 from the germline V gene are SNHLY and FYNNEI. The CDR3 has 13 amino acids. Trimming shortened V by 7 bases and J by 4 bases, and 13 bases separated the two germline ends. The CDR3 sequence: CASTMRGFYGYTF. The CDR3 DNA is TGTGCCAGCACCATGAGGGGATTCTATGGCTACACCTTC.

This clone came up once. The CDR3 sequence is CASSLMEYEQYF. For the CDR3, the DNA is TGTGCCAGCAGTTTGATGGAGTACGAGCAGTACTTC. The chain has TRBV28 and TRBJ2-7, with D unresolved. This CDR3 comprises 12 residues. V was pared by 3 bases and J by 4 bases, with 7 bases between. Germline assignment: CDR1 MDHEN and CDR2 SYDVKM.

The rearrangement uses TRBV4-1 and TRBJ2-1, with D tentatively TRBD2 (6 bases). CDR1 and CDR2 from the germline V gene are MGHRA and YSYEKL. Trimming removed 0 bases from V and 6 bases from J, with 12 bases in between. The CDR3 sequence is 15 residues long. DNA for the CDR3: TGCGCCAGCAGCCAAGATTCGGCGGGGCGCAATGAGCAGTTCTTC. It translates to CASSQDSAGRNEQFF.

This clone was detected only once. The rearrangement uses TRBV7-2 and TRBJ2-7, with 7 bases identical to TRBD2. The CDR3 runs 14 residues. CDR1 and CDR2 (germline): SGHTA, FQGNSA. With 3 bases clipped from V and 7 bases from J, the junction kept 9 bases outside the gene matches. The CDR3, as DNA: TGTGCCAGCAGCTTGACGGGATTGGGGGGGGAGCAGTACTTC. It is translated as CASSLTGLGGEQYF.